This entry is about one T cell receptor (beta chain). The sample is drawn from a study of Ad26.COV2.S vaccination and SARS-CoV-2 variants. CDR1 is DFQATT and CDR2 is SNEGSKA in the germline V gene (reference sequence). V gave up 3 bases and J gave up 3 bases; unmatched junction bases: 2. This CDR3 has 13 residues. Sample treatment: 15 to 20 received Ad26.COV2.S at low or high dose, single or two shots; about 5 received placebo; per-sample allocation not given. The study sampled participants on day 63 after the first vaccine or placebo injection. Clones were sequenced by immunoSEQ multiplex PCR, and TCRdb holds only the in-frame ones, with some missing. The sample includes roughly 420,000 clones, around 89% seen only once; the top ten take 3.6%.

The chain joins TRBV20-1 to TRBJ2-3, with TRBD2 identical over 8 bases. This receptor was obtained from a person between 18 and 59 years old who received the Ad26.COV2.S COVID-19 vaccine or a placebo. The sequencing used peripheral blood, collected in a trial of Ad26.COV2.S vaccine versus placebo. The CDR3 DNA sequence: TGCAGTGCTAGTACGGGAGGGACAGATACGCAGTATTTT. This gives the protein CSASTGGTDTQYF.